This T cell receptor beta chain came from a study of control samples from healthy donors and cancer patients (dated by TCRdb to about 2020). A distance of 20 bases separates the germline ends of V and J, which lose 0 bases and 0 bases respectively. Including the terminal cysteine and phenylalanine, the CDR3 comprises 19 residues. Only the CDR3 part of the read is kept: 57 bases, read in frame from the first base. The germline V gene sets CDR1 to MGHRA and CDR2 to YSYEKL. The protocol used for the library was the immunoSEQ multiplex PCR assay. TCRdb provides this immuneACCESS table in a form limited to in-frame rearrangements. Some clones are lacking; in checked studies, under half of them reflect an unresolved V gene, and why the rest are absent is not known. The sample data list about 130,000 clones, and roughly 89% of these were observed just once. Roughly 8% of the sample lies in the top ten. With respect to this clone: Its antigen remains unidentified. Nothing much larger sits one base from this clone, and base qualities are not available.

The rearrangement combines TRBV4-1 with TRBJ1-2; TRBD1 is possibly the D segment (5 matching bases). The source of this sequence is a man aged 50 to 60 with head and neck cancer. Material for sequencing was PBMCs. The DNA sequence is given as TGCGCCAGCAGCCAAGATCGGGCCAGGGTGGGCTCAGCTAACTATGGCTACACCTTC. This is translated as CASSQDRARVGSANYGYTF.